These 27 T cell receptor beta chains were sequenced from one sample in a study of blood T cells in healthy people across ages. Then a second PCR, running about 6 to 12 cycles, was carried out with a sample-barcoded 5' primer and a J-beta primer mix. From the 5' RACE reads, TCRdb called clonotypes with MiXCR, one entry per CDR3 protein. This table has about a million distinct CDR3 sequences, approximately 38% appearing once. Material for sequencing was blood. All receptors come from a man aged 18 to 35 in good health.

This clonotype was counted a few times. V is TRBV10-3 and J is TRBJ1-1, with D maybe TRBD1 (6 bases). Germline V gene lookup returns CDR1 ENHRY and CDR2 SYGVKD. V lost 0 bases, J lost 1 base, and 9 bases lay in between. CDR3 length equals 15 residues. The CDR3 loop is CAISESRGGNTEAFF. CDR3 bases: TGTGCCATCAGTGAGTCGAGGGGGGGGAACACTGAAGCTTTCTTT.

The CDR3, as DNA: TGTGCCAGCAGACCCCCTGAGGACAGGGTCTACAATGAGCAGTTCTTC. It translates to CASRPPEDRVYNEQFF. The chain combines TRBV6-2 or TRBV6-3 with TRBJ2-1; 8 bases map to TRBD1. The CDR3 has 16 residues. Per the germline V gene, CDR1 is MNHEY and CDR2 is SVGEGT. The V and J ends lost 6 bases and 3 bases, in that order; junction bases with no gene match: 10.

J is TRBJ2-2 and V is TRBV21-1; TRBD1, as called in the table, went unchecked against the DNA. TRBV21-1 counts as a pseudogene. The CDR3 is 17 amino acids. CDR3 protein: CASSSAGTEDSTGELFF. The DNA of the CDR3 is TGTGCCAGCAGCAGCGCAGGGACCGAGGATTCCACCGGGGAGCTGTTTTTT.

This chain joins TRBV7-2 and TRBJ2-3; D may be TRBD2 (7 bases). The germline V gene has CDR1 SGHTA and CDR2 FQGNSA. V was shortened by 5 bases and J by 0 bases, with 15 bases between the two germline ends. This CDR3 is 16 amino acids long. CDR3: CASSPIGGGSTDTQYF. CDR3 coding DNA: TGTGCCAGCAGCCCAATAGGGGGGGGCAGCACAGATACGCAGTATTTT.

The genes are TRBV24-1 and TRBJ2-2, with 7 bases matching TRBD1. Germline lookup yields CDR1 KGHDR and CDR2 SFDVKD. There are 14 residues in the CDR3. Unmatched junction bases numbered 7, after V lost 10 bases and J lost 3 bases. The CDR3 sequence is CATAGTEYTGELFF. The DNA of the CDR3 is TGTGCCACGGCCGGGACAGAGTACACCGGGGAGCTGTTTTTT.

This clonotype appeared many times. V gene TRBV6-2 or TRBV6-3 combines with J gene TRBJ2-7; D possibly matches TRBD1 or TRBD2 (6 bases each). V was pared by 2 bases and J by 2 bases, with 10 bases between. CDR1 and CDR2 from the germline V gene are MNHEY and SVGEGT. There are 14 residues in the CDR3. The CDR3 sequence: CASSYLGGPYEQYF. CDR3 sequence (DNA): TGTGCCAGCAGTTACCTGGGGGGCCCCTACGAGCAGTACTTC.

The chain recombines TRBV18 with TRBJ2-3, with D hard to call. Trimming removed 3 bases at V and 2 bases at J, with 12 bases between. Germline CDR1 is KGHSH and CDR2 is LQKENI. The length of the CDR3 is 15 residues. CDR3 amino acids: CASSPEPKVTDTQYF. CDR3 nucleotides: TGTGCCAGCTCACCCGAACCCAAAGTCACAGATACGCAGTATTTT.

The rearrangement joins TRBV7-3 to TRBJ1-1; D may be TRBD1 (5 bases). The germline gives CDR1 SGHTA, CDR2 FQGTGA. V lost 4 bases and J lost 2, with 14 bases in between. This CDR3 has 15 residues. The CDR3 loop is CASSSMGRGNTEAFF. The CDR3, as DNA: TGTGCCAGCAGCTCAATGGGGAGGGGTAACACTGAAGCTTTCTTT. The complete variable domain, with remaining parts taken from reference TRBV7-3 and TRBJ1-1, reads GAGVSQTPSNKVTEKGKYVELRCDPISGHTALYWYRQSLGQGPEFLIYFQGTGAADDSGLPNDRFFAVRPEGSVSTLKIQRTERGDSAVYLCASSSMGRGNTEAFFGQGTRLTVV.

This clonotype was picked up many times. The V call is TRBV29-1, the J call TRBJ2-1; D gene unclear. Germline CDR1 and CDR2: SQVTM and ANQGSEA. This CDR3 region has 13 residues. V lost 5 bases and J lost 7, with 15 bases in between. The CDR3 bases are TGCAGCGTTAATGAATTGCGGTCAAATGAGCAGTTCTTC. Translating it yields CSVNELRSNEQFF.

The chain couples TRBV20-1 to TRBJ1-5, with 12 bases fitting TRBD1. The CDR3 spans 15 residues. Germline values: CDR1 DFQATT, CDR2 SNEGSKA (reference sequence). J gave up 7 bases and V 5 bases, and 9 bases lay outside the gene matches. CDR3 protein: CSASPGQGAWQPQHF. The CDR3 DNA is TGCAGTGCTTCACCGGGACAGGGGGCTTGGCAGCCCCAGCATTTT.

This clonotype occurred a few times. CDR3 DNA sequence: TGTGCCAGCGCACGCCTGGGGGGGTATCAGCCCCAGCATTTT. Translated, it gives CASARLGGYQPQHF. The chain has TRBV27 and TRBJ1-5, with a tentative D call TRBD1 (5 bases). This CDR3 comprises 14 residues. Germline V gene sequence: CDR1 MNHEY, CDR2 SMNVEV (reference sequence). Between the trimmed V and J ends, which lost 8 bases and 5 bases, there was a span of 16 bases.

V gene TRBV6-2 or TRBV6-3 combines with J gene TRBJ2-5, with a possible D match to TRBD1 (5 bases). Germline V CDR1 and CDR2: MNHEY, SVGEGT. This CDR3 is built from 17 residues. Trimming pared 0 bases from V and 5 bases from J, leaving 19 bases between. Here the CDR3 DNA reads TGTGCCAGCAGTTACTCAGGGGCTCTAGACCTCTTTGAGACCCAGTACTTC. The encoded protein is CASSYSGALDLFETQYF.

The gene calls are TRBV7-2 and TRBJ2-3; D not resolved. CDR1 and CDR2 (germline): SGHTA, FQGNSA. This CDR3 has 12 amino acids. V lost 5 bases to trimming and J lost 6 bases, with 9 bases between them. The CDR3 DNA reads as TGTGCCAGCAGCGCCTACGGGGATACGCAGTATTTT. Residues: CASSAYGDTQYF.

This rearrangement joins TRBV4-3 to TRBJ2-5, with D possibly being TRBD1 (5 bases). CDR1 and CDR2 from the germline V gene are LGHNA and YSLEER. V lost 0 bases, J lost 13 bases, and 12 bases lay in between. The CDR3 is made up of 12 amino acids. CDR3: CASSQDLGERYF. CDR3 DNA sequence: TGCGCCAGCAGCCAAGATCTAGGGGAACGGTACTTC.

This clonotype was picked up many times. This chain connects TRBV7-9 to TRBJ2-3, with a possible D match to TRBD2 (5 bases). Germline CDR1 reads SEHNR; CDR2 reads FQNEAQ (reference sequence). The V end lost 5 bases, the J end lost 2 bases, and 17 bases lay between the germline ends. The CDR3 is 16 residues long. DNA for the CDR3: TGTGCCAGCAGCGATAGCGCCACGAGATTCACAGATACGCAGTATTTT. Amino acids: CASSDSATRFTDTQYF.

The genes are TRBV28 and TRBJ1-5; D is unresolved. Germline V lookup: CDR1 MDHEN, CDR2 SYDVKM. The CDR3 loop spans 15 amino acids. The V and J ends lost 4 bases and 2 bases respectively, with 12 bases between them. CDR3 sequence reads: CASSSVGRGNQPQHF. CDR3 coding DNA: TGTGCCAGCAGTTCCGTCGGGAGGGGCAATCAGCCCCAGCATTTT. The full variable domain, its missing parts supplied by reference TRBV28 and TRBJ1-5, is DVKVTQSSRYLVKRTGEKVFLECVQDMDHENMFWYRQDPGLGLRLIYFSYDVKMKEKGDIPEGYSVSREKKERFSLILESASTNQTSMYLCASSSVGRGNQPQHFGDGTRLSIL.

The table lists this clonotype with a few counts. The chain combines TRBV10-3 with TRBJ1-1; D not resolved. CDR1 ENHRY and CDR2 SYGVKD come from the germline V gene. The germline V and J ends were trimmed by 10 bases and 0 bases, with 12 bases remaining between them. The CDR3 consists of 13 residues. The CDR3 DNA is TGTGCCACCGTCGGAGCCCTGAACACTGAAGCTTTCTTT. This codes for CATVGALNTEAFF.

The chain employs TRBV9 and TRBJ1-1, with D possibly matching TRBD1 (5 bases). Per germline, CDR1 SGDLS and CDR2 YYNGEE. The CDR3 is made up of 13 amino acids. Deletions cut 3 bases from V and 6 bases from J, with 12 bases between. CDR3 amino acids: CASSEAGSPEAFF. CDR3 nucleotide sequence: TGTGCCAGCAGCGAAGCAGGGTCTCCTGAAGCTTTCTTT. Based on the CDR3 plus reference TRBV9 and TRBJ1-1, the full variable domain is DSGVTQTPKHLITATGQRVTLRCSPRSGDLSVYWYQQSLDQGLQFLIQYYNGEERAKGNILERFSAQQFPDLHSELNLSSLELGDSALYFCASSEAGSPEAFFGQGTRLTVV.

V and J are TRBV6-2 or TRBV6-3 and TRBJ2-2, with 8 bases lining up with TRBD1. The length of the CDR3 is 15 residues. Germline loops: CDR1 MNHEY, CDR2 SVGEGT. V lost 8 bases and J lost 3; bases outside the gene matches: 8. CDR3 residues: CASRQDRVDTGELFF. CDR3 DNA: TGTGCCAGCCGCCAGGACAGGGTGGACACCGGGGAGCTGTTTTTT.

This clonotype was seen more than once but under ten times. The chain couples TRBV13 to TRBJ2-3, with 10 positions matching TRBD2. The ends lost 5 bases at V and 0 bases at J; junction bases unmatched: 8. CDR1 is PRHDT, CDR2 FYEKMQ, per germline (reference sequence). This CDR3 spans 17 amino acids. As DNA, the CDR3 is TGTGCCAGCAGCATCGGACTAGCGGAATTTAGCACAGATACGCAGTATTTT. Translation gives CASSIGLAEFSTDTQYF.

This clonotype appeared a few times. The V call is TRBV7-9, the J call TRBJ2-3; D not resolved. With 1 base removed from V and 0 bases from J, the gap between germline ends came to 11 bases. The CDR3 totals 16 residues. Germline V lookup: CDR1 SEHNR, CDR2 FQNEAQ (reference sequence). The DNA of the CDR3 is TGTGCCAGCAGCTTAGTTCAGGCAGAAAGCACAGATACGCAGTATTTT. Translated, it gives CASSLVQAESTDTQYF. The whole variable domain, remainder taken from reference TRBV7-9 and TRBJ2-3, is DTGVSQNPRHKITKRGQNVTFRCDPISEHNRLYWYRQTLGQGPEFLTYFQNEAQLEKSRLLSDRFSAERPKGSFSTLEIQRTEQGDSAMYLCASSLVQAESTDTQYFGPGTRLTVL.

The J gene is TRBJ2-1, the V gene TRBV6-5; 9 bases are a match to TRBD2. The CDR3 is 14 amino acids. Per the germline V gene, CDR1 is MNHEY and CDR2 is SVGAGI. Losses at the gene ends were 6 bases for V and 6 bases for J; bases not matched to a gene: 6. CDR3 bases: TGTGCCAGCAGATCTAGCGGGGTTAGCAATGAGCAGTTCTTC. Protein product: CASRSSGVSNEQFF.

This clonotype is a singleton in its sample. V and J are TRBV20-1 and TRBJ1-5; D not resolved. The CDR3 length is 15 residues. Per the germline V gene, CDR1 is DFQATT and CDR2 is SNEGSKA (reference sequence). V lost 0 bases, J lost 0 bases, and 9 bases lay in between. The CDR3 reads CSARELVSSNQPQHF. The CDR3, as DNA: TGCAGTGCTAGAGAGTTGGTTAGTAGCAATCAGCCCCAGCATTTT.

J is TRBJ2-1 and V is TRBV20-1; D might be TRBD1 (6 bases). CDR1 and CDR2 (germline): DFQATT, SNEGSKA (reference sequence). Trimming took 0 bases from V and 5 from J, leaving 14 bases between them. The CDR3 loop spans 15 amino acids. In nucleotides, the CDR3 is TGCAGTGCTAGAGACAGGGGCGTCCCTCACAATGAGCAGTTCTTC. It specifies CSARDRGVPHNEQFF.

This clonotype was counted ten times or more. This rearrangement joins TRBV7-9 to TRBJ1-2, with TRBD1 matching over 11 bases. The CDR3 has 15 residues. Per the germline V gene, CDR1 is SEHNR and CDR2 is FQNEAQ (reference sequence). With 1 base clipped from V and 6 bases from J, the junction kept 4 bases outside the gene matches. In DNA form, the CDR3 reads TGTGCCAGCAGCTTAGGGACAGGGGGCTTCAATGGCTACACCTTC. Its protein is CASSLGTGGFNGYTF.

This clonotype has only a few counts. The chain couples TRBV4-1 to TRBJ1-5, with D hard to call. CDR3 length equals 17 residues. Trimming took off 0 bases at V and 4 bases at J, with 16 bases between the two ends. Germline V CDR1 and CDR2: MGHRA, YSYEKL. In DNA, the CDR3 is TGCGCCAGCAGCCAAGATTGGGAGGCGGATTGGAATCAGCCCCAGCATTTT. Translated: CASSQDWEADWNQPQHF.

This clonotype was seen more than once but under ten times. The chain employs TRBV4-2 and TRBJ2-4; D gene unclear. The V gene lost 0 bases and the J gene lost 15 bases, with 15 bases spanning the gap. This CDR3 has 13 amino acids. Germline V gene lookup returns CDR1 LGHNA and CDR2 YNFKEQ. The CDR3 bases are TGTGCCAGCAGCCAAGATCGCCTGGGCAGCTTGTACTTC. It is translated as CASSQDRLGSLYF.